The T cell receptor (beta chain) described here comes from a study of cytomegalovirus exposure and HLA in healthy donors. 13 Jbeta primers and 60 Vbeta primers were used for the PCR. Some clones are missing from TCRdb's copy, which holds only in-frame ones; the method was immunoSEQ multiplex PCR. The sample holds around 90,000 clones, about four fifths seen once. The study's findings and limits: The presence/absence work took it that sequencing depth was about the same across donors.

Germline assignment: CDR1 SNHLY and CDR2 FYNNEI. There are 15 residues in the CDR3. Trimming took 3 bases from V and 0 from J, leaving 11 bases between them. For this clone: Its antigen is unknown.

Healthy bone marrow donors made up the donor group. Sequencing was performed on PBMCs. The chain uses TRBV2 and TRBJ1-1; no clear D. This TCR was sampled from a male donor in good health and CMV-seropositive. CDR3 coding DNA: TGTGCCAGCAGTGACGCGTACTCCATGAACACTGAAGCTTTCTTT. Protein product: CASSDAYSMNTEAFF.